The 32 T cell receptor beta chains given below trace back to one sample, sequenced in a study of early T cells in non-severe SARS-CoV-2 infection. A single record per CDR3 protein comes from TCRdb applying MiXCR to the 5' RACE reads. This table has roughly 38,000 distinct CDR3 sequences, over 4.5% appearing once. Sequencing was carried out using whole blood. These receptor sequences come from an adult who was a healthcare worker with PCR-confirmed SARS-CoV-2 infection or an uninfected control (not recorded which).

This clonotype has a count of ten or more. The J gene is TRBJ1-2, the V gene TRBV7-9; D is uncertain. Germline CDR1 reads SEHNR; CDR2 reads FQNEAQ (reference sequence). V was pared by 4 bases and J by 8 bases, with 17 bases between. There are 14 residues in the CDR3. In DNA, the CDR3 is TGTGCCAGCAGCTCCTCGGTCACGGACCAAGGCTACACCTTC. Translation gives CASSSSVTDQGYTF. The entire variable domain, with the rest obtained from reference TRBV7-9 and TRBJ1-2, is as follows: DTGVSQNPRHKITKRGQNVTFRCDPISEHNRLYWYRQTLGQGPEFLTYFQNEAQLEKSRLLSDRFSAERPKGSFSTLEIQRTEQGDSAMYLCASSSSVTDQGYTFGSGTRLTVV.

This clonotype was seen at least ten times. V usage is TRBV7-9 and J usage is TRBJ1-2; a weak D match, TRBD1 (6 bases). This CDR3 is built from 14 residues. The germline V gene encodes CDR1 SEHNR and CDR2 FQNEAQ (reference sequence). The V and J ends lost 5 bases and 3 bases respectively, with 13 bases between them. CDR3 DNA sequence: TGTGCCAGCAGCCCCGGGCAGGGGCACTATGGCTACACCTTC. Protein: CASSPGQGHYGYTF. Full variable domain (remainder filled in from reference TRBV7-9 and TRBJ1-2): DTGVSQNPRHKITKRGQNVTFRCDPISEHNRLYWYRQTLGQGPEFLTYFQNEAQLEKSRLLSDRFSAERPKGSFSTLEIQRTEQGDSAMYLCASSPGQGHYGYTFGSGTRLTVV.

This clonotype qualifies as medium-sized (0.01 to 0.1%). The CDR3, as DNA: TGTGCCTGGAGTGTCCGGGCTGAAGCTTTCTTT. Translation: CAWSVRAEAFF. This chain uses TRBV30 with TRBJ1-1, with no clear D. Trimming took 0 bases from V and 6 from J, leaving 5 bases between them. The CDR3 totals 11 residues. Germline CDR1 and CDR2: GTSNPN and SVGIG (reference sequence).

This clonotype has ten or more counts. The chain carries TRBV20-1 and TRBJ2-3, with unresolved D. Trimming removed 3 bases from V and 3 bases from J, with 4 bases in between. This CDR3 is built from 11 residues. The germline V gene encodes CDR1 DFQATT and CDR2 SNEGSKA (reference sequence). The CDR3 DNA reads as TGCAGTGCTAGGGTTACAGATACGCAGTATTTT. Amino acids: CSARVTDTQYF.

There are many counts of this clonotype. The chain combines TRBV7-9 with TRBJ1-2, with D possibly being TRBD1 (5 bases). This CDR3 spans 15 amino acids. CDR1 and CDR2 from the germline V gene are SEHNR and FQNEAQ (reference sequence). V lost 0 bases and J 4 bases, leaving 12 bases between the germline ends. CDR3 DNA sequence: TGTGCCAGCAGCTTAGCGGAGAACGGGGCCTATGGCTACACCTTC. Protein product: CASSLAENGAYGYTF.

This clonotype appeared a few times. The V and J genes are TRBV12-3 or TRBV12-4 and TRBJ1-5; D perhaps matches TRBD1 (5 bases). The CDR3 length is 14 residues. V was shortened by 5 bases and J by 5 bases, with 13 bases between the two germline ends. This chain's CDR3 is CASSLQGLYQPQHF. In nucleotides, the CDR3 is TGTGCCAGCAGTCTCCAGGGTTTGTATCAGCCCCAGCATTTT.

This clonotype was picked up many times. This chain connects TRBV19 to TRBJ1-1; maybe TRBD1 (5 bases). V gave up 5 bases and J gave up 4 bases, with 14 bases separating them. Germline V gives CDR1 LNHDA, CDR2 SQIVND (reference sequence). The CDR3 contains 14 residues. The CDR3 region is CASSLQGGGTEAFF. The CDR3 nucleotides read TGTGCCAGTAGTTTGCAGGGAGGCGGCACTGAAGCTTTCTTT. The whole variable domain, filled in from reference TRBV19 and TRBJ1-1, reads DGGITQSPKYLFRKEGQNVTLSCEQNLNHDAMYWYRQDPGQGLRLIYYSQIVNDFQKGDIAEGYSVSREKKESFPLTVTSAQKNPTAFYLCASSLQGGGTEAFFGQGTRLTVV.

The table lists this clonotype with many counts. The chain recombines TRBV9 with TRBJ2-5, with D maybe TRBD1 (6 bases). The germline CDR1 and CDR2 sequences are SGDLS and YYNGEE. With 4 bases removed from V and 3 bases from J, the gap between germline ends came to 13 bases. The CDR3 loop spans 14 amino acids. Here the CDR3 reads CASSPDRTKETQYF. DNA of the CDR3: TGTGCCAGCAGCCCAGACAGGACGAAAGAGACCCAGTACTTC.

This clonotype showed up many times. DNA for the CDR3: TGTGCCAGCGGATTCCCGGGTCAAAATTCACCCCTCCACTTT. This translates into CASGFPGQNSPLHF. This chain links TRBV7-2 with TRBJ1-6; no definite D call. CDR3 length: 14 residues. Trimming took 8 bases from V and 7 from J, leaving 15 bases between them. CDR1 is SGHTA, CDR2 FQGNSA, per germline.

This clonotype was recorded many times. The genes are TRBV4-3 and TRBJ1-1; unclear D gene. Germline CDR1 and CDR2: LGHNA and YSLEER. The CDR3 covers 16 residues. Trimming took off 3 bases at V and 0 bases at J, with 14 bases between the two ends. In nucleotides, the CDR3 is TGCGCCAGCAGCCAGAGGAGGAGTGGGGTGAACACTGAAGCTTTCTTT. It encodes CASSQRRSGVNTEAFF.

Many counts were recorded for this clonotype. V usage is TRBV5-6 and J usage is TRBJ1-2; D ambiguous. This CDR3 region has 14 residues. V lost 4 bases and J 3 bases, leaving 13 bases between the germline ends. Germline assignment: CDR1 SGHDT and CDR2 YYEEEE. The CDR3: CASSIPSEDYGYTF. The CDR3 DNA reads TGTGCCAGCAGCATCCCCAGTGAGGACTATGGCTACACCTTC.

This clonotype was detected many times. The V and J genes are TRBV6-6 and TRBJ2-7; no clear D. V was cut by 6 bases and J by 7 bases, with 16 bases left in between. This CDR3 contains 13 residues. Germline V gives CDR1 MNHNY, CDR2 SVGAGI (reference sequence). CDR3 nucleotides: TGTGCCAGCAGCCGCGACGACCTCGGTGAGCAGTACTTC. This encodes CASSRDDLGEQYF.

This clonotype occurred many times. The DNA of the CDR3 is TGCAGCTTACTTACAGGGGGCGGAACTGAAGCTTTCTTT. Translated, it gives CSLLTGGGTEAFF. The gene calls are TRBV29-1 and TRBJ1-1; TRBD1 matches 9 bases. The ends lost 8 bases at V and 5 bases at J; junction bases unmatched: 9. Per germline, CDR1 SQVTM and CDR2 ANQGSEA. The CDR3 covers 13 residues.

This clonotype came up many times. V is TRBV20-1 and J is TRBJ2-7; perhaps TRBD2 as D (6 bases). The CDR3 extends over 14 amino acids. From germline, CDR1 is DFQATT and CDR2 SNEGSKA (reference sequence). V lost 4 bases and J lost 2, with 15 bases in between. The CDR3 is CSANSGTSPYEQYF. The DNA of the CDR3 is TGCAGTGCTAACTCGGGGACTTCTCCCTACGAGCAGTACTTC.

This clonotype was detected a few times. The V gene is TRBV20-1, the J gene TRBJ2-2; 7 bases fit TRBD2. In germline, CDR1 is DFQATT, CDR2 SNEGSKA (reference sequence). Trimming at V came to 1 base and at J to 5 bases, leaving 7 bases not matched to a gene. This CDR3 has 15 amino acids. The CDR3: CSARVGGGGTGELFF. The CDR3 DNA reads TGCAGTGCTAGAGTTGGCGGGGGTGGAACCGGGGAGCTGTTTTTT.

The table lists this clonotype with many counts. The rearrangement uses TRBV6-5 and TRBJ1-2, with a weak D call TRBD1 (5 bases). Germline CDR1 reads MNHEY; CDR2 reads SVGAGI. The CDR3 is 13 residues long. Trimming left V 6 bases short and J 2 bases short, with 10 bases between. CDR3 DNA sequence: TGTGCCAGCAGGAGGGACGGAAACTATGGCTACACCTTC. Residues: CASRRDGNYGYTF.

This clonotype came up many times. The chain links TRBV7-2 to TRBJ2-3; D ambiguous. V was pared by 8 bases and J by 2 bases, with 8 bases between. The length of the CDR3 is 12 residues. The germline CDR1 and CDR2 sequences are SGHTA and FQGNSA. The DNA of the CDR3 is TGTGCCAGCGGTACCGCCACAGATACGCAGTATTTT. Its protein product is CASGTATDTQYF.

This clonotype was seen ten or more times. The CDR3, as DNA: TGTGCCAGCAGTTTAGGTGGGTCCAGGGGAAGGAAAGCTTTCTTT. Translation: CASSLGGSRGRKAFF. The rearrangement joins TRBV6-5 to TRBJ1-1, with D maybe TRBD1 (6 bases). From germline, CDR1 is MNHEY and CDR2 SVGAGI. The V end lost 4 bases, the J end lost 9 bases, and 21 bases lay between the germline ends. The CDR3 spans 15 residues.

The chain is built from TRBV4-1 and TRBJ1-1, with D uncertain. Germline lookup yields CDR1 MGHRA and CDR2 YSYEKL. The V and J ends lost 3 bases and 5 bases respectively, with 16 bases between them. The CDR3 contains 15 residues. CDR3: CASSQTDVGITEAFF. CDR3 nucleotides: TGCGCCAGCAGCCAGACCGACGTAGGAATTACTGAAGCTTTCTTT.

As regards this clonotype: With a much larger clone just one base away, this may be a read error. This chain uses TRBV19 with TRBJ2-5, with D hard to call. Germline values: CDR1 LNHDA, CDR2 SQIVND (reference sequence). This CDR3 contains 11 residues. V gave up 6 bases and J gave up 4 bases, with 6 bases separating them. DNA for the CDR3: TGTGCCAGTAGAGATCTAGAGACCCAGTACTTC. Protein: CASRDLETQYF.

The chain employs TRBV7-2 and TRBJ1-1; D is uncertain. The CDR3 is made up of 14 amino acids. The V gene's germline CDR1 is SGHTA and CDR2 FQGNSA. Trimming took off 5 bases at V and 1 base at J, with 11 bases between the two ends. The CDR3 DNA follows: TGTGCCAGCAGCCCCACCCTGGGGAACACTGAAGCTTTCTTT. Amino acid sequence: CASSPTLGNTEAFF.

This clonotype was found a few times. The rearrangement links TRBV12-3 or TRBV12-4 to TRBJ2-6; TRBD1 agrees at 8 bases. Trimming removed 5 bases from V and 0 bases from J; junction bases left unmatched: 3. The length of the CDR3 is 16 residues. The CDR3 loop reads CASSDTGGSGANVLTF. CDR3 nucleotides: TGTGCCAGCAGTGACACAGGGGGCTCTGGGGCCAACGTCCTGACTTTC.

This clonotype was counted many times. V and J are TRBV6-4 and TRBJ1-6; perhaps TRBD1 as D (5 bases). Trimming took 6 bases from V and 10 from J, leaving 19 bases between them. The V gene's germline CDR1 is MRHNA and CDR2 SNTAGT. The CDR3 has 15 amino acids. CDR3 DNA sequence: TGTGCCAGCAGCCCTTCCTGGGGGTCGGGCTCACCCCTCCACTTT. This translates into CASSPSWGSGSPLHF.

Ten or more counts support this clonotype. The V and J genes are TRBV5-5 and TRBJ2-2; D is unresolved. Trimming stripped 4 bases from V and 6 bases from J, with 19 bases between. Per the germline V gene, CDR1 is SGHKS and CDR2 is YYEKEE (reference sequence). There are 16 residues in the CDR3. Here the CDR3 reads CASSPTPHHHAGELFF. As DNA, the CDR3 is TGTGCCAGCAGCCCGACCCCACACCACCACGCCGGGGAGCTGTTTTTT.

This clonotype was observed at least ten times. The rearrangement joins TRBV19 to TRBJ2-2; TRBD1 matches 8 bases. The CDR3 covers 14 residues. V was pared by 9 bases and J by 0 bases, with 3 bases of the junction left unmatched. Per germline, CDR1 LNHDA and CDR2 SQIVND (reference sequence). CDR3 DNA sequence: TGTGCCAGCAGGACAGGGCCGAACACCGGGGAGCTGTTTTTT. Translated: CASRTGPNTGELFF.

This clonotype appeared many times. The chain's CDR3 is CASSEKGGLAGDREQFF. The CDR3 region has the DNA TGCGCCAGCAGTGAGAAAGGGGGTCTAGCGGGAGACCGTGAGCAGTTCTTC. The chain employs TRBV10-1 and TRBJ2-1, with TRBD2 identical over 10 bases. Germline-derived CDR1 and CDR2 are WNHNN and SYGVQD (reference sequence). Losses at the gene ends were 2 bases for V and 9 bases for J; bases not matched to a gene: 13. The CDR3 is 17 residues long.

This clonotype was seen repeatedly, ten times or more. The genes are TRBV7-2 and TRBJ2-2; TRBD1 might be the D (6 bases). This CDR3 has 14 amino acids. Trimming cost V 7 bases and J 6 bases, with 15 bases left between them. From germline, CDR1 is SGHTA and CDR2 FQGNSA. In nucleotides, the CDR3 is TGTGCCAGCACCACCTTGGGGGCCGCCGGGGAGCTGTTTTTT. It specifies CASTTLGAAGELFF.

This clonotype was recorded a few times. J is TRBJ1-4 and V is TRBV30, with D perhaps matching TRBD1 (5 bases). Germline assignment: CDR1 GTSNPN and CDR2 SVGIG (reference sequence). Trimming removed 4 bases from V and 5 bases from J, with 14 bases in between. This CDR3 has 14 amino acids. The CDR3 sequence is CAWTHDGTNEKLFF. The CDR3 nucleotides read TGTGCCTGGACCCACGACGGGACGAATGAAAAACTGTTTTTT.

The sample holds many counts of this clonotype. The V and J genes are TRBV19 and TRBJ2-3, with D perhaps given as TRBD1 or TRBD2 (5 bases each). The CDR3 has 12 residues. Deletions cut 10 bases from V and 2 bases from J, with 10 bases between. Per germline, CDR1 LNHDA and CDR2 SQIVND (reference sequence). The CDR3 protein is CATEGPTDTQYF. In DNA, the CDR3 is TGTGCCACCGAGGGGCCCACAGATACGCAGTATTTT.

This clonotype was detected ten times or more. This chain links TRBV5-4 with TRBJ2-2; D is undetermined. Trimming removed 2 bases at V and 4 bases at J, with 3 bases between. This CDR3 has 12 amino acids. The V gene's germline CDR1 is SGHNT and CDR2 YYREEE (reference sequence). The CDR3 DNA reads TGTGCCAGCAGCTTTAGCACCGGGGAGCTGTTTTTT. Translation gives CASSFSTGELFF.

This clonotype was observed at least ten times. This sequence joins TRBV5-5 and TRBJ1-5, with 9 positions matching TRBD1. J gave up 0 bases and V 3 bases, and 7 bases lay outside the gene matches. Germline V gene data show CDR1 as SGHKS and CDR2 as YYEKEE (reference sequence). This CDR3 is built from 17 residues. For the CDR3, the DNA is TGTGCCAGCAGCTCTTCGGGACAGGGTTATAGCAATCAGCCCCAGCATTTT. It translates to CASSSSGQGYSNQPQHF. The full variable domain, rest sourced from reference TRBV5-5 and TRBJ1-5, is DAGVTQSPTHLIKTRGQQVTLRCSPISGHKSVSWYQQVLGQGPQFIFQYYEKEERGRGNFPDRFSARQFPNYSSELNVNALLLGDSALYLCASSSSGQGYSNQPQHFGDGTRLSIL.

This clonotype was observed at least ten times. The chain combines TRBV6-5 with TRBJ2-7; 8 bases align to TRBD1. The junction had 9 bases not matched to a gene; V was cut back by 5 bases and J by 3 bases. The length of the CDR3 is 15 residues. Germline loops: CDR1 MNHEY, CDR2 SVGAGI. In DNA form, the CDR3 reads TGTGCCAGCAGTCCAAGACAGGGGAACGTCTACGAGCAGTACTTC. It translates to CASSPRQGNVYEQYF.